The 3 T cell receptor beta chains reported below all come from one sample, sequenced in a study of T and B cells in COVID-19 patients. TRB rearrangements were amplified by multiplex PCR with BIOMED2 TRB-A/B primers. One entry per CDR3 protein, called by TCRdb with MiXCR from the multiplex PCR reads. The sample includes 24,000 or so distinct CDR3 sequences, about 31% seen only once; the top ten take about 1.5%. From blood, about 240-550 ng of genomic DNA served as TRB template. The sequenced material came from blood. Receptors were obtained from a human donor who had recovered from COVID-19.

A few counts support this clonotype. This chain connects TRBV12-3 or TRBV12-4 to TRBJ1-2; TRBD1 is a possible D gene (5 bases). The CDR3 is made up of 14 amino acids. V lost 3 bases, J lost 8 bases, and 16 bases lay in between. CDR3 coding DNA: TGTGCCAGCAGTTTGGCACAGGTTCTAAGGGGCTACACCTTC. Its protein is CASSLAQVLRGYTF.

The chain recombines TRBV12-3 or TRBV12-4 with TRBJ2-1, with D perhaps matching TRBD2 (5 bases). CDR3 length: 14 residues. V was trimmed by 8 bases and J by 4 bases, leaving 15 bases between them. The CDR3 spells CASVEGGFYNEQFF. For the CDR3, the DNA is TGTGCCAGCGTCGAGGGCGGTTTTTACAATGAGCAGTTCTTC.

This chain joins TRBV6-2 or TRBV6-3 and TRBJ2-3; TRBD2 matches 8 bases. CDR1 is MNHEY, CDR2 SVGEGT, per germline. This CDR3 spans 14 amino acids. The V and J ends lost 5 bases and 1 base, in that order; junction bases with no gene match: 2. CDR3 amino acids: CASSSGGRTDTQYF. CDR3 bases: TGTGCCAGCAGTAGCGGGGGCCGCACAGATACGCAGTATTTT.